A single sample is the source of the 17 T cell receptor beta chains below, sequenced in a study of cytomegalovirus exposure and HLA in healthy donors. Primers for the PCR totalled 60 Vbeta and 13 Jbeta. The table came from immunoSEQ multiplex PCR; TCRdb's copy has only in-frame clones and leaves some out. The sample shows under 130,000 clones, 70% to 80% of them seen only once. The sample comprised PBMCs. These receptors were taken from a man in his forties in good health and CMV-seronegative.

The chain links TRBV30 to TRBJ2-3; D might be TRBD2 (5 bases). Trimming stripped 7 bases from V and 5 bases from J, with 22 bases between. CDR3 length equals 15 residues. Per germline, CDR1 GTSNPN and CDR2 SVGIG (reference sequence). The CDR3 bases are TGTGCCTTGAAAAGCCTCTGGGGAGTGGTAGATACGCAGTATTTT. Its protein product is CALKSLWGVVDTQYF.

This clone was seen more than once but under ten times. The chain carries TRBV7-9 and TRBJ2-7; TRBD2 matches at 7 bases. Germline trimming cut 5 bases from V and 2 bases from J; bases unmatched to any gene: 6. The CDR3 is made up of 14 amino acids. The germline V gene has CDR1 SEHNR and CDR2 FQNEAQ (reference sequence). CDR3 coding DNA: TGTGCCAGCAGCGAGAGGGCGGGAGCCTACGAGCAGTACTTC. Its translation is CASSERAGAYEQYF.

The chain joins TRBV10-3 to TRBJ2-5; a weak D match, TRBD1 (6 bases). CDR3 length: 13 amino acids. Germline CDR1 and CDR2: ENHRY and SYGVKD. V shed 9 bases and J shed 2 bases, with 13 bases lying between them. This CDR3 reads CAIAFGQQETQYF. The CDR3 nucleotides are TGTGCCATTGCCTTTGGACAGCAAGAGACCCAGTACTTC.

The V call is TRBV2, the J call TRBJ2-5, with TRBD1 identical over 7 bases. V shed 5 bases and J 7 bases; nucleotides not matched to a gene: 19. CDR1 is SNHLY and CDR2 is FYNNEI in the germline V gene. CDR3 length: 17 residues. CDR3 DNA: TGTGCCAGCAGTCTCCGGGGACAGTCAAGAGAATTCGGGACCCAGTACTTC. Encoded protein: CASSLRGQSREFGTQYF.

In DNA, the CDR3 is TGTGCCAGCCGCCCGGGGATCTCTGGAAACACCATATATTTT. Translated: CASRPGISGNTIYF. The V gene is TRBV6-6, the J gene TRBJ1-3; D gene uncertain. CDR3 size: 14 residues. Germline CDR1 is MNHNY and CDR2 is SVGAGI (reference sequence). V was pared by 8 bases and J by 0 bases, with 11 bases between.

V gene TRBV7-9 combines with J gene TRBJ2-3; TRBD2 aligns across 7 bases. Trimming took 4 bases from V and 1 from J; bases not matched to a gene: 2. CDR1 is SEHNR, CDR2 FQNEAQ, per germline (reference sequence). The CDR3 sequence is 14 residues long. CDR3 sequence: CASSSSGGTDTQYF. CDR3 coding DNA: TGTGCCAGCAGCTCGAGCGGGGGCACAGATACGCAGTATTTT.

This clone occurred once. V gene TRBV7-2 combines with J gene TRBJ1-2; the D gene is possibly TRBD1 (5 bases). Looked up from germline, CDR1 is SGHTA and CDR2 is FQGNSA. The V and J ends lost 3 bases and 5 bases respectively, with 13 bases between them. CDR3 length: 14 amino acids. The CDR3 DNA follows: TGTGCCAGCAGCTTGGCCCGGGGGGGTTATGGCTACACCTTC. This codes for CASSLARGGYGYTF.

The V gene is TRBV5-6, the J gene TRBJ2-5; a possible D gene is TRBD2 (5 bases). V gave up 2 bases and J gave up 5 bases, with 10 bases separating them. CDR3 length: 13 residues. The germline V gene has CDR1 SGHDT and CDR2 YYEEEE. CDR3 nucleotide sequence: TGTGCCAGCAGCTTATGGTGGAGGGAGACCCAGTACTTC. This sequence encodes CASSLWWRETQYF.

A remark on this clone: Relative to the germline gene, one junction end is altered; a read error may explain this. V usage is TRBV7-9 and J usage is TRBJ1-4, with D hard to call. The germline V gene has CDR1 SEHNR and CDR2 FQNEAQ (reference sequence). CDR3 length equals 13 residues. The CDR3 DNA is TGTTCCAGCAGCCTGACGCGGAATGAAAAACTGTTTTTT. It encodes CSSSLTRNEKLFF.

This clone has just a few counts. The V call is TRBV27, the J call TRBJ2-1; TRBD2 matches at 7 bases. Trimming cost V 3 bases and J 2 bases; bases outside gene matches: 4. Germline V CDR1 and CDR2: MNHEY, SMNVEV (reference sequence). This CDR3 has 15 residues. CDR3: CASSFAGEAYNEQFF. The CDR3 DNA is TGTGCCAGCAGTTTTGCGGGAGAAGCCTACAATGAGCAGTTCTTC.

This chain uses TRBV5-1 with TRBJ2-7, with 9 bases fitting TRBD1. V lost 0 bases, J lost 7 bases, and 11 bases stayed unmatched. The CDR3 totals 16 residues. CDR1 is SGHRS, CDR2 YFSETQ, per germline. The DNA of the CDR3 is TGCGCCAGCAGCTTGGATCTTGGGACAGGGCCATCTGAGCAGTACTTC. It translates to CASSLDLGTGPSEQYF.

This clone was recorded once. V gene TRBV11-3 combines with J gene TRBJ2-1, with 11 positions matching TRBD2. CDR1 and CDR2 from the germline V gene are SGHNT and YENEEA. V lost 5 bases to trimming and J lost 4 bases; unmatched junction nucleotides: 10. This CDR3 contains 17 residues. Here the CDR3 reads CASSPSERLAGYNEQFF. The CDR3 DNA reads TGTGCCAGCAGCCCCAGTGAGAGACTAGCGGGATACAATGAGCAGTTCTTC.

The chain couples TRBV5-1 to TRBJ2-7; TRBD2 might be the D (6 bases). The CDR3 contains 15 residues. The V end was cut by 0 bases, the J end by 4 bases, with 14 bases between. Germline V CDR1 and CDR2: SGHRS, YFSETQ. CDR3 sequence reads: CASSLAAGLGYEQYF. As DNA, the CDR3 is TGCGCCAGCAGCTTGGCCGCGGGGTTAGGATACGAGCAGTACTTC.

Remarks on this clone: The junction shows a germline mismatch at one end, possibly a read error. The chain carries TRBV7-7 and TRBJ2-2; the D gene is possibly TRBD2 (6 bases). Germline lookup yields CDR1 SSHAT and CDR2 FNYEAQ (reference sequence). The CDR3 is 15 amino acids. CDR3 DNA: TGTGCTAGCAGCTTAGCGGCCGCTCCGACCGGGGAGCTGTTTTTT. Amino acids: CASSLAAAPTGELFF.

The chain joins TRBV30 to TRBJ1-1; 7 bases map to TRBD1. The CDR3 has 12 amino acids. Germline V gene data show CDR1 as GTSNPN and CDR2 as SVGIG (reference sequence). J gave up 5 bases and V 3 bases, and 3 bases lay outside the gene matches. The DNA of the CDR3 is TGTGCCTGGAGGACAGGGAGGACTGAAGCTTTCTTT. It specifies CAWRTGRTEAFF.

This sequence joins TRBV29-1 and TRBJ2-5, with a weak D call TRBD1 (5 bases). The CDR3 is made up of 13 amino acids. CDR1 and CDR2 (germline): SQVTM, ANQGSEA. V was trimmed by 8 bases and J by 3 bases, leaving 16 bases between them. The CDR3 DNA reads as TGCAGCCCACCAAAGGGGATTGAAGAGACCCAGTACTTC. Translating it yields CSPPKGIEETQYF.

This clone was observed a single time. The chain is built from TRBV7-9 and TRBJ1-4, with 7 positions matching TRBD1. Germline values: CDR1 SEHNR, CDR2 FQNEAQ (reference sequence). V dropped 1 base and J dropped 6; count of bases not matched to a gene: 2. This CDR3 is built from 14 residues. CDR3 sequence: CASSLGTGDEKLFF. CDR3 DNA: TGTGCCAGCAGCTTAGGTACAGGGGATGAAAAACTGTTTTTT.